The 5 T cell receptor beta chains in this list originate from one sample, sequenced in a study of T cells in Graves' hyperthyroidism and ophthalmopathy (dated by TCRdb to about 2019). Library method: multiplex PCR. Sequencing relied on an Illumina HiSeq 2000. Amplification of TCR beta CDR3 regions was carried out from RNA transcripts. The first round of RT-PCR for the TCR CDR3 was performed with the HTBI primer set and the Qiagen OneStep RT-PCR kit. Through fastp at Q25 and MiXCR, TCRdb rebuilt clones from the public reads, retaining in-frame beta chains. Rows with one shared CDR3 protein collapse into an entry with the most common genes and DNA. In this sample the table shows about 350,000 distinct CDR3 sequences, about a sixth of which occur a single time. 15% to 17% of the sample is held by the ten biggest clonotypes. Sequenced sample: blood. Receptors originate from a woman in her 40s with Graves' ophthalmopathy.

Many counts were recorded for this clonotype. This sequence joins TRBV28 and TRBJ1-2, with D unclear. V dropped 2 bases and J dropped 8 bases, with 12 bases sitting between them. Germline V lookup: CDR1 MDHEN, CDR2 SYDVKM. The CDR3 loop spans 13 amino acids. The CDR3 spells CASSLDPGWGYTF. The CDR3, as DNA: TGTGCCAGCAGTTTAGATCCTGGGTGGGGCTACACCTTC.

This clonotype was counted many times. The chain joins TRBV6-5 to TRBJ1-1; D remains unclear. In germline, CDR1 is MNHEY, CDR2 SVGAGI. V gave up 0 bases and J gave up 1 base, with 6 bases separating them. The CDR3 has 14 residues. The CDR3 coding sequence is TGTGCCAGCAGTTACTCGACACCGAACACTGAAGCTTTCTTT. The encoded protein is CASSYSTPNTEAFF.

This clonotype was counted many times. The genes are TRBV6-5 and TRBJ1-6; 7 bases align to TRBD1. CDR1 is MNHEY, CDR2 SVGAGI, per germline. Unmatched junction bases numbered 1, after V lost 2 bases and J lost 6 bases. There are 14 residues in the CDR3. For the CDR3, the DNA is TGTGCCAGCAGTTACCAGGGGGGTAATTCACCCCTCCACTTT. It yields the protein CASSYQGGNSPLHF.

This clonotype was picked up one time. The chain carries TRBV7-2 and TRBJ2-5; no clear D. The germline CDR1 and CDR2 sequences are SGHTA and FQGNSA. This CDR3 is built from 13 residues. V was trimmed by 3 bases and J by 4 bases, leaving 9 bases between them. The CDR3 sequence is CASSFGRIETQYF. CDR3 bases: TGTGCCAGCAGCTTCGGACGAATAGAGACCCAGTACTTC. The whole variable domain, remainder taken from reference TRBV7-2 and TRBJ2-5, is GAGVSQSPSNKVTEKGKDVELRCDPISGHTALYWYRQSLGQGLEFLIYFQGNSAPDKSGLPSDRFSAERTGGSVSTLTIQRTQQEDSAVYLCASSFGRIETQYFGPGTRLLVL.

There are many counts of this clonotype. The rearrangement joins TRBV12-3 or TRBV12-4 to TRBJ2-7; tentative D call: TRBD2 (6 bases). This CDR3 has 14 residues. V lost 6 bases, J lost 2 bases, and 14 bases lay in between. CDR3 nucleotide sequence: TGTGCCAGCAGCCGGCGGGACGGCCCCTACGAGCAGTACTTC. This encodes CASSRRDGPYEQYF.